This entry is about one T cell receptor beta chain. Its antigen is as yet unknown. The PCR used 60 Vbeta and 13 Jbeta primers. Sequenced by immunoSEQ multiplex PCR; TCRdb stores in-frame clones only, minus some. The table includes approximately 85,000 clones, 80% detected once. Trimming pared 4 bases from V and 7 bases from J, leaving 11 bases between. Germline CDR1 reads SGHVS; CDR2 reads FNYEAQ. CDR3 length: 13 residues. This record comes from a study of cytomegalovirus exposure and HLA in healthy donors. Study results and limitations: Per published reports, the classifier diagnosed cytomegalovirus status with high specificity and sensitivity.

The specimen sequenced was PBMCs. This rearrangement joins TRBV7-6 to TRBJ2-1; weak D call: TRBD2 (6 bases). This TCR came from a man aged 50 or older in good health and CMV-seropositive. The CDR3 region has the DNA TGTGCCAGCAGCTCCGTACGGGGGAATGAGCAGTTCTTC. Its translation: CASSSVRGNEQFF.